These 27 T cell receptor beta chains originate from one sample sequenced in a study of blood T cell repertoires in COVID-19. The method was immunoSEQ multiplex PCR; TCRdb's version includes in-frame clones alone and lacks a portion of them. Here the sample spans over 250,000 clones, under 90% being singletons. Sequences were obtained from PBMCs or T cells enriched from blood (not recorded which). These receptor sequences come from a woman between 55 and 75 years old who had recovered from COVID-19.

The chain has TRBV6-5 and TRBJ1-5; 7 bases are shared with TRBD1. The junction had 2 bases not matched to a gene; V was cut back by 3 bases and J by 6 bases. CDR1 is MNHEY, CDR2 SVGAGI, per germline. This CDR3 has 13 residues. The CDR3 DNA is TGTGCCAGCAGTTATGACAGGGCTCAGCCCCAGCATTTT. Residues: CASSYDRAQPQHF.

The V call is TRBV5-1, the J call TRBJ2-2; 11 bases agree with TRBD1. The CDR3 runs 17 residues. V was clipped by 0 bases and J by 5 bases; unmatched bases: 6. Germline V gene data show CDR1 as SGHRS and CDR2 as YFSETQ. The CDR3 loop reads CASSLAPDRGRTGELFF. In nucleotides, the CDR3 is TGCGCCAGCAGCTTGGCCCCGGACAGGGGGCGAACCGGGGAGCTGTTTTTT.

The chain recombines TRBV4-1 with TRBJ1-1; D gene unclear. Per germline, CDR1 MGHRA and CDR2 YSYEKL. The CDR3 totals 15 residues. The V end was cut by 0 bases, the J end by 2 bases, with 10 bases between. CDR3 coding DNA: TGCGCCAGCAGCCAAGATCGGAGCACTAACACTGAAGCTTTCTTT. Its protein product is CASSQDRSTNTEAFF.

This chain uses TRBV28 with TRBJ1-6; weak D call: TRBD1 (5 bases). Germline V gives CDR1 MDHEN, CDR2 SYDVKM. V shed 5 bases and J shed 6 bases, with 11 bases lying between them. The CDR3 consists of 14 residues. The CDR3 is CASSEQALNSPLHF. The CDR3 bases are TGTGCCAGCAGTGAACAGGCCCTTAATTCACCCCTCCACTTT.

This rearrangement joins TRBV5-4 to TRBJ1-3; D might be TRBD1 (6 bases). In germline, CDR1 is SGHNT, CDR2 YYREEE (reference sequence). Trimming stripped 0 bases from V and 0 bases from J, with 10 bases between. This CDR3 region has 16 residues. CDR3 sequence: CASSLVGRGSGNTIYF. The CDR3 DNA reads TGTGCCAGCAGCTTGGTCGGCAGGGGCTCTGGAAACACCATATATTTT.

The chain has TRBV25-1 and TRBJ1-1; 10 bases align to TRBD1. With V trimmed by 3 bases and J by 11 bases, 12 bases remained unmatched. From germline, CDR1 is MGHDK and CDR2 SYGVNS. The CDR3 spans 15 residues. The CDR3: CASSEGVGQGRVAFF. The CDR3 DNA sequence: TGTGCCAGCAGTGAGGGGGTGGGACAGGGGAGAGTGGCTTTCTTT.

The chain is built from TRBV10-1 and TRBJ1-1; D is ambiguous. Germline V gene sequence: CDR1 WNHNN, CDR2 SYGVQD (reference sequence). The germline V and J ends were trimmed by 6 bases and 4 bases, with 15 bases remaining between them. The CDR3 runs to 14 residues. CDR3: CASSKTMGGTEAFF. The CDR3, as DNA: TGCGCCAGCAGCAAGACCATGGGAGGCACTGAAGCTTTCTTT.

This chain links TRBV10-2 with TRBJ2-1; 8 nucleotides match TRBD2. The CDR3 spans 19 residues. Germline lookup yields CDR1 WSHSY and CDR2 SAAADI. V was pared by 7 bases and J by 2 bases, with 19 bases of the junction left unmatched. The CDR3 nucleotides read TGCGCCAGCACTCCTATGGCGGGAGGTCCCCGTTGGGCCTACAATGAGCAGTTCTTC. It translates to CASTPMAGGPRWAYNEQFF.

The chain links TRBV28 to TRBJ2-3; the D gene is possibly TRBD1 (6 bases). The V end was cut by 6 bases, the J end by 7 bases, with 14 bases between. CDR1 and CDR2 from the germline V gene are MDHEN and SYDVKM. CDR3 length: 13 residues. CDR3 in DNA: TGTGCCAGCAGCCCCGGGACACTTTATACGCAGTATTTT. It yields the protein CASSPGTLYTQYF. The full variable domain, completed using reference TRBV28 and TRBJ2-3, is DVKVTQSSRYLVKRTGEKVFLECVQDMDHENMFWYRQDPGLGLRLIYFSYDVKMKEKGDIPEGYSVSREKKERFSLILESASTNQTSMYLCASSPGTLYTQYFGPGTRLTVL.

The chain has TRBV3-1 (or the pseudogene TRBV3-2) and TRBJ1-2; weak D call: TRBD1 (6 bases). The ends were cut back, 0 bases at V and 4 bases at J, with 9 bases in the middle. The CDR3 is 14 residues long. CDR1 and CDR2 from the germline V gene are LGHDT and YNNKEL (reference sequence). The CDR3 loop reads CASSQDAQGYGYTF. The CDR3 nucleotides are TGTGCCAGCAGCCAAGATGCACAGGGCTATGGCTACACCTTC.

The chain recombines TRBV3-1 (or the pseudogene TRBV3-2) with TRBJ1-1; 9 bases line up with TRBD1. With V trimmed by 4 bases and J by 6 bases, 12 bases remained unmatched. In germline, CDR1 is LGHDT, CDR2 YNNKEL (reference sequence). This CDR3 has 16 amino acids. The CDR3: CASSPSLKDRGPEAFF. CDR3 DNA: TGTGCCAGCAGCCCGAGTTTGAAGGACAGGGGCCCTGAAGCTTTCTTT.

The chain carries TRBV9 and TRBJ2-3; D ambiguous. CDR3 length equals 14 residues. Trimming removed 4 bases at V and 0 bases at J, with 9 bases between. Germline V gene sequence: CDR1 SGDLS, CDR2 YYNGEE. The CDR3: CASSPLTSTDTQYF. Written as DNA, the CDR3 is TGTGCCAGCAGCCCCCTTACTAGCACAGATACGCAGTATTTT.

In its sample, this clone was seen a few times. The same CDR3 can be traced to other DNA sequences in this sample. CDR3 in amino acids: CASSLNFGEQFF. The CDR3 DNA sequence: TGTGCCAGCAGCCTGAACTTCGGTGAGCAGTTCTTC. The genes are TRBV7-9 and TRBJ2-1; D is uncertain. Germline loops: CDR1 SEHNR, CDR2 FQNEAQ (reference sequence). Trimming took 5 bases from V and 9 from J, leaving 11 bases between them. The CDR3 extends over 12 amino acids.

This CDR3 reads CASSLGARSSYNEQFF. For the CDR3, the DNA is TGTGCCAGCAGCTTGGGAGCGAGGAGCTCCTACAATGAGCAGTTCTTC. The V call is TRBV5-6, the J call TRBJ2-1; D unclear. There are 16 residues in the CDR3. Trimming removed 0 bases at V and 0 bases at J, with 10 bases between. Germline-derived CDR1 and CDR2 are SGHDT and YYEEEE. Full variable domain (remainder filled in from reference TRBV5-6 and TRBJ2-1): DAGVTQSPTHLIKTRGQQVTLRCSPKSGHDTVSWYQQALGQGPQFIFQYYEEEERQRGNFPDRFSGHQFPNYSSELNVNALLLGDSALYLCASSLGARSSYNEQFFGPGTRLTVL.

This clone appeared once. This chain uses TRBV9 with TRBJ2-2; 9 nucleotides agree with TRBD2. CDR3 size: 16 residues. Germline V gives CDR1 SGDLS, CDR2 YYNGEE. V was pared by 6 bases and J by 8 bases, with 14 bases of the junction left unmatched. The CDR3 sequence is CASTLAGSPLGGELFF. The DNA for the CDR3 is TGTGCCAGCACCCTAGCGGGATCCCCCCTGGGGGGGGAGCTGTTTTTT.

The chain couples TRBV30 to TRBJ1-5; 10 nucleotides agree with TRBD1. Losses at the gene ends were 3 bases for V and 6 bases for J; bases not matched to a gene: 2. CDR1 GTSNPN and CDR2 SVGIG come from the germline V gene (reference sequence). This CDR3 has 13 amino acids. The CDR3 DNA follows: TGTGCCTGGAGCGGGACAGGGGCTCAGCCCCAGCATTTT. Translating it yields CAWSGTGAQPQHF.

The chain has TRBV9 and TRBJ1-6, with D possibly matching TRBD1 (6 bases). Per the germline V gene, CDR1 is SGDLS and CDR2 is YYNGEE. The germline V and J ends were trimmed by 3 bases and 6 bases, with 10 bases remaining between them. This CDR3 has 14 amino acids. CDR3 DNA sequence: TGTGCCAGCAGCGGGTCAGGGGCTAATTCACCCCTCCACTTT. Amino acids: CASSGSGANSPLHF.

The V call is TRBV4-2, the J call TRBJ1-2; 8 bases align to TRBD1. CDR3 size: 12 residues. Germline lookup yields CDR1 LGHNA and CDR2 YNFKEQ. The ends lost 4 bases at V and 7 bases at J; junction bases unmatched: 2. The CDR3 loop is CASSPGGSGYTF. The CDR3 DNA is TGTGCCAGCAGCCCAGGGGGCTCTGGCTACACCTTC.

The V gene is TRBV7-8, the J gene TRBJ1-2, with D possibly TRBD1 on 5 matching bases. Germline CDR1 and CDR2: SGHVS and FQNEAQ. With 0 bases removed from V and 7 bases from J, the gap between germline ends came to 15 bases. The CDR3 contains 15 residues. The CDR3 region has the DNA TGTGCCAGCAGCTTAGCGGGCACAGGACGTGGTGGCTACACCTTC. Protein product: CASSLAGTGRGGYTF.

The genes are TRBV5-8 and TRBJ1-1; tentative D call: TRBD1 (6 bases). V was trimmed by 0 bases and J by 1 base, leaving 10 bases between them. Germline V lookup: CDR1 SGHTS, CDR2 YDEGEE. The CDR3 length is 15 residues. CDR3 residues: CASSLVGHPNTEAFF. The CDR3 region has the DNA TGTGCCAGCAGCTTGGTGGGACACCCGAACACTGAAGCTTTCTTT.

The chain is built from TRBV27 and TRBJ2-7; TRBD1 is a possible D gene (5 bases). Germline V lookup: CDR1 MNHEY, CDR2 SMNVEV (reference sequence). V gave up 0 bases and J gave up 2 bases, with 11 bases separating them. The CDR3 contains 15 residues. In DNA, the CDR3 is TGTGCCAGCAGTTTATCCCCCGCCAGGGCCTACGAGCAGTACTTC. Translated: CASSLSPARAYEQYF.

Concerning this clone: A much larger clone sits a single nucleotide away, making a read error possible. V gene TRBV5-1 combines with J gene TRBJ1-6; D unresolved. The CDR3 length is 13 residues. Deletions cut 0 bases from V and 7 bases from J, with 5 bases between. The germline V gene encodes CDR1 SGHRS and CDR2 YFSETQ. CDR3 in amino acids: CASSLDGNSPLHF. The CDR3 DNA sequence: TGCGCCAGCAGCTTGGACGGGAATTCACCCCTCCACTTT.

This chain uses TRBV4-1 with TRBJ2-6; D is unresolved. The germline V gene has CDR1 MGHRA and CDR2 YSYEKL. Trimming left V 4 bases short and J 0 bases short, with 22 bases between. This CDR3 comprises 20 residues. CDR3 bases: TGCGCCAGCAGCCCCACCGAATACTTAACTTCCTCCTCTGGGGCCAACGTCCTGACTTTC. Translating it yields CASSPTEYLTSSSGANVLTF.

Only one count was recorded for this clone. V and J are TRBV5-1 and TRBJ2-1; 9 bases are shared with TRBD1. The ends lost 4 bases at V and 9 bases at J; junction bases unmatched: 8. The CDR3 runs to 14 residues. The germline CDR1 and CDR2 sequences are SGHRS and YFSETQ. CDR3 coding DNA: TGCGCCAGCAGCCAGGACAGGGGCGTGCTTGAGCAGTTCTTC. Translated, it gives CASSQDRGVLEQFF.

The chain couples TRBV21-1 to TRBJ1-5. TRBV21-1 is labeled a pseudogene. The CDR3 spans 13 residues. The CDR3 DNA is TGTGCCAGCTTACGGGGTGTTATCCAGCCCCAGCATTTT. Encoded protein: CASLRGVIQPQHF.

A note on this clone: An end of the junction differs from the germline gene, which may be a read error. V usage is TRBV12-3 or TRBV12-4 and J usage is TRBJ1-2; perhaps TRBD1 as D (5 bases). The CDR3 sequence is 13 residues long. As DNA, the CDR3 is TGTGCCAGCAGGTTAGGGGAGGCTTATGGCTACACCTTC. Its protein product is CASRLGEAYGYTF.

The chain links TRBV2 to TRBJ2-1, with TRBD2 matching over 7 bases. Germline V gives CDR1 SNHLY, CDR2 FYNNEI. The trim removed 5 bases at V and 1 base at J, leaving 11 bases unmatched. The CDR3 extends over 17 amino acids. In nucleotides, the CDR3 is TGTGCCAGCAGTTTTTACGGACTAGTGATGTCCTACAATGAGCAGTTCTTC. Translated: CASSFYGLVMSYNEQFF.